This T cell receptor beta chain derives from a study of metastatic and nonmetastatic thyroid tumors. By share, this clone counts as medium-sized (0.01 to 0.1%). Prior to thyroid surgery, none of the patients had received any treatment. TCRdb used MiXCR to call clones anew from the PCR reads. Among 23,000 or so clones listed, approximately 19% were seen once. The CDR3 is made up of 16 amino acids. Germline V gene data show CDR1 as MGHDK and CDR2 as SYGVNS. With V trimmed by 0 bases and J by 5 bases, 4 bases remained unmatched. The specimen was blood. This sequence originates from a male donor with papillary thyroid cancer or a benign thyroid nodule (not recorded which). Some clones in this sample may be carry-over from other donors' samples. The chain is built from TRBV25-1 and TRBJ2-2; TRBD2 agrees at 9 bases. CDR3 coding DNA: TGTGCCAGCAGTGAATATAGCGGGAGTGGAACCGGGGAGCTGTTTTTT. Encoded protein: CASSEYSGSGTGELFF.